This TCR beta chain emerged from a study of blood T cell repertoires in COVID-19. Source study methods: Estimates of nucleated cell counts were drawn from the amplification of reference gene primers. Produced via immunoSEQ multiplex PCR; TCRdb's table is partial and in-frame only. V and J calls and clone size are given by that table; D and trimming were obtained from the DNA. Of roughly 250,000 clones listed, 86% are singletons. Germline assignment: CDR1 LNHDA and CDR2 SQIVND (reference sequence). V lost 6 bases and J 8 bases, leaving 19 bases between the germline ends. The CDR3 has 14 residues. The TCR was taken from a woman aged 40-49 years with acute COVID-19. The rearrangement uses TRBV19 and TRBJ1-2, with D unclear. Sequenced sample: PBMCs or T cells enriched from blood (not recorded which). This chain's CDR3 is CASSPYIAEAGYTF. Written as DNA, the CDR3 is TGTGCCAGTAGCCCGTATATCGCCGAGGCAGGCTACACCTTC.